This TCR beta chain was sequenced in a study of T cells in Graves' hyperthyroidism and ophthalmopathy. This clonotype was seen at least ten times. Template material for amplifying TCR beta CDR3 regions consisted of RNA transcripts. The TCR CDR3 was amplified in a first-round RT-PCR using the HTBI primer set. TCRdb re-derived calls from the multiplex PCR reads in MiXCR, one entry per CDR3 protein. The sample carries 500,000 to 750,000 distinct CDR3 sequences, 14% recorded once. The CDR3 loop spans 14 amino acids. V gave up 3 bases and J gave up 0 bases, with 9 bases separating them. Germline V lookup: CDR1 SQVTM, CDR2 ANQGSEA.

The chain is built from TRBV29-1 and TRBJ2-1, with D unclear. This TCR was recovered from a woman under 30 with Graves' ophthalmopathy. Material: blood. Written as DNA, the CDR3 is TGCAGCGTTGAGGGCTTGGGCTCCTACAATGAGCAGTTCTTC. Translation: CSVEGLGSYNEQFF.